This record looks at one T cell receptor (beta chain) sequence and its context. Its antigen is as yet unknown. These data belong to a study of T cells in Graves' hyperthyroidism and ophthalmopathy. Study details: Once the initial diagnosis was made, peripheral blood was obtained before any treatment.

This CDR3 spans 15 amino acids. V was pared by 5 bases and J by 2 bases, with 14 bases between. Germline V gene data show CDR1 as SGHTA and CDR2 as FQGTGA. TCR beta CDR3 regions were amplified from RNA. TCR CDR3 regions were first amplified by RT-PCR with HTBI primers. From the multiplex PCR reads, TCRdb called clonotypes with MiXCR, one entry per CDR3 protein. Among hundreds of thousands of distinct CDR3 sequences listed, around 14% were seen once. Overall study findings and caveats: Ophthalmopathy was model-predicted a median roughly 6.3 months pre-onset.

The V gene is TRBV7-3, the J gene TRBJ2-3; D is possibly TRBD1 or TRBD2 (5 bases each). The clonotype comes from a woman younger than 35 with Graves' hyperthyroidism. Sequences were obtained from blood. CDR3 DNA sequence: TGTGCCAGCAGCAAAACCCGGGACCACACAGATACGCAGTATTTT. This translates into CASSKTRDHTDTQYF.